The clone carrying this TCR beta chain was detected only a few times. Its antigen remains unknown. Sequencing was performed with immunoSEQ multiplex PCR; in TCRdb, only in-frame clones are kept and a portion is missing. The profile covers more than 60,000 clones, with more than 65% appearing a single time and around 4.5% taken by the ten largest. The sample is drawn from a study of OX40 agonist ivuxolimab in advanced cancers. Study as a whole: Patients received ivuxolimab, an intravenous treatment, every 2 weeks at 0.01 to 10 mg/kg. Dose-escalation patients were diagnosed with hepatocellular carcinoma, melanoma, renal cell cancer or head and neck cancer. Antecedent anti-PD-1, anti-PD-L1 or anti-CTLA-4 therapy was permissible, with approximately 44% having received some. The study, taken as a whole, reports: On average, a greater number of expanded clones characterised CD8+ T cells relative to CD4+.

Germline V gene lookup returns CDR1 LNHDA and CDR2 SQIVND (reference sequence). The V end lost 5 bases, the J end lost 1 base, and 20 bases lay between the germline ends. There are 17 residues in the CDR3. J is TRBJ1-1 and V is TRBV19; the D is unclear. The source of this sequence is an adult with an advanced solid tumor such as melanoma, head and neck, liver or kidney cancer. The material was CD4+ or CD8+ T cells sorted from blood, obtained in a trial of the OX40 agonist ivuxolimab. The CDR3 here is CASSHGPTTKQNTEAFF. The CDR3 DNA follows: TGTGCCAGTAGTCATGGTCCCACAACTAAACAGAACACTGAAGCTTTCTTT. The full variable domain, rest sourced from reference TRBV19 and TRBJ1-1, is DGGITQSPKYLFRKEGQNVTLSCEQNLNHDAMYWYRQDPGQGLRLIYYSQIVNDFQKGDIAEGYSVSREKKESFPLTVTSAQKNPTAFYLCASSHGPTTKQNTEAFFGQGTRLTVV.